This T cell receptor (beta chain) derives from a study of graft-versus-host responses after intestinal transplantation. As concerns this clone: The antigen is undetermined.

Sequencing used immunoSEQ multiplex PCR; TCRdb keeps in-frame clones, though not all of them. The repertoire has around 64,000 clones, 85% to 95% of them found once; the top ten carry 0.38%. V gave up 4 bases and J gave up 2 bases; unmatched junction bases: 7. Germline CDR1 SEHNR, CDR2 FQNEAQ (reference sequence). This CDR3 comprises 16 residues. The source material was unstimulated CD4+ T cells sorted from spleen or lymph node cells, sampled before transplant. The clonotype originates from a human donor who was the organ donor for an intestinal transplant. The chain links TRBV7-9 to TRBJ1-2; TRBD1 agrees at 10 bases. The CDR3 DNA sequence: TGTGCCAGCAGCTCTCAAACGGGACAGGGGAACTATGGCTACACCTTC. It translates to CASSSQTGQGNYGYTF.